Listed below are T cell receptor beta chains from one sample, sequenced in a study of T cells in Graves' hyperthyroidism and ophthalmopathy. TCRdb fed the multiplex PCR reads into MiXCR, producing one record per CDR3 protein. The sample lists approximately 49,000 distinct CDR3 sequences, 54% occurring once. Material: peripheral blood or thyroid tissue (not recorded which). The receptors were sampled from a man aged 18 to 30 with Graves' hyperthyroidism. Both conserved end residues are trimmed from each CDR3. The D gene is left open where the match is weak.

v_call	d_call	cdr3_aa
TRBV7-8	TRBD1	ASSPAGTGRMETQY
TRBV10-3	TRBD1	AISATGMGNQPQH
TRBV15	.	ATSRVGAMNTEAF
TRBV7-2	TRBD2	ASSLVASGSRVGSYEQY
TRBV7-8	.	ASGGDRQETQY
TRBV7-9	TRBD2	ASNLAGREETQY
TRBV29-1	.	SVDQGGETQY
TRBV10-3	.	AISEITDTQY
TRBV5-1	.	ASSFGQGGEPQH
TRBV12-3/TRBV12-4	.	ASSFLDPAGEKLF
TRBV7-2	.	ASSLVVGWEAF
TRBV29-1	.	SVKRDTGTDTQY
TRBV20-1	.	SAGLGGTDTQY
TRBV10-3	.	AISDPTAGQLNEKLF
TRBV24-1	TRBD1	ATSDSAGTEETQY
TRBV20-1	TRBD1	SASPRQGLYGYT
TRBV7-8	.	ASSLGVRGPTYEQY
TRBV19	.	ASSPPWRAHEQY
TRBV7-2	TRBD1	ASSLVGRGRYGYT
TRBV5-1	TRBD1	ASSKSGTANYGYT
TRBV20-1	.	SALPRDWSDGYEQY
TRBV20-1	.	SAKVGEEAQY
TRBV7-9	TRBD2	ASSSGLPNTGELF
TRBV4-1	.	ASSQDRGTYEQY
TRBV27	.	ASSPRVRANQPQH
TRBV9	TRBD1	TCSPRTGFDTEAF
TRBV20-1	.	SARQVSKTQY
TRBV6-5	.	ASSRAGRKTQY
TRBV7-2	.	ASSPGRTYQSEEYFGPDTGELF
TRBV10-3	.	AISEGRENQPQH
TRBV20-1	.	SARDQRTVYNSPLH
TRBV15	.	ATSSRRNSGNTIY
TRBV20-1	.	SASGGNHDGGYT
TRBV4-3	.	ASSQDITGGWYGYT
TRBV25-1	.	ASNTRDETQY
TRBV7-2	.	ASSLGAGFSEAF
TRBV2	.	ASSEPGGQNTGELF
TRBV30	.	AWSVRGVGSPLH
TRBV10-2	.	ASREQIGMDTEAF
TRBV7-8	.	ASSQNIREGGYT
TRBV6-1	.	ASSEDPYRVRNTEAF
TRBV19	TRBD1	AAAGTDNQPQH
TRBV12-3/TRBV12-4	.	ASSYRVNTEAF
TRBV6-5	.	ATAGTRGYEQY